The 2 T cell receptor beta chains reported below all come from one sample, sequenced in a study of cytomegalovirus exposure and HLA in healthy donors. 13 Jbeta primers and 60 Vbeta primers were used for the PCR. Data came from immunoSEQ multiplex PCR; TCRdb stores just in-frame clones and leaves some out. The sample has 41,000 or so clones; the top ten hold 5% to 7.5%. The sample was PBMCs. These receptors were taken from a man aged 25-45 years in good health and CMV-seronegative.

This chain links TRBV30 with TRBJ1-2, with TRBD1 matching 8 bases. The V segment lost 5 bases and the J segment 3 bases; nucleotides outside the gene matches: 5. This CDR3 spans 13 amino acids. Germline V gives CDR1 GTSNPN, CDR2 SVGIG (reference sequence). The CDR3 region has the DNA TGTGCCTGGCAGGGGGCTACTTACTATGGCTACACCTTC. Its protein is CAWQGATYYGYTF.

The chain has TRBV2 and TRBJ1-1, with TRBD1 matching over 8 bases. From germline, CDR1 is SNHLY and CDR2 FYNNEI. The CDR3 spans 14 residues. J gave up 3 bases and V 6 bases, and 6 bases lay outside the gene matches. The CDR3 protein is CASSAQGAYTEAFF. CDR3 DNA: TGTGCCAGCAGCGCCCAGGGGGCTTACACTGAAGCTTTCTTT.